This TCR beta chain was retrieved from a study of T-cell memory formation after mild COVID-19. Study-level results: Second-wave clones peaking on day 37 lacked confirmed SARS-CoV-2 specificity. Memory from before infection featured some responding clones, which suggests cross-reactive memory joined.

The 5'RACE method, run with constant-segment primers, produced TCR alpha and TCR beta cDNA libraries (carrying sample barcodes and UMIs). One entry per CDR3 protein results from TCRdb running MiXCR on the 5' RACE reads. The sample contains roughly 200,000 distinct CDR3 sequences, approximately 16% of which appear only once. A few counts support this clonotype. Its antigen is unknown. The sequenced sample consisted of PBMCs or a T cell subset sorted from them (not recorded which). The clonotype originates from an adult woman who had mild COVID-19 (a few samples of this study predate the infection). Cell type and time point are not known.

The CDR3 nucleotides read TGCAGTGCTAGAGCGGGCACCGGGGAGCTGTTTTTT. It is translated as CSARAGTGELFF. This chain links TRBV20-1 with TRBJ2-2; D gene uncertain. There are 12 residues in the CDR3. V lost 1 base and J 4 bases, leaving 4 bases between the germline ends. Germline V gene lookup returns CDR1 DFQATT and CDR2 SNEGSKA (reference sequence).